These 23 T cell receptor beta chains came from one sample sequenced in a study of cytomegalovirus exposure and HLA in healthy donors (dated by TCRdb to the late 2010s). Library creation used the immunoSEQ multiplex PCR assay. For the multiplex PCR, a mixture combining 60 forward primers for TCR Vbeta segments and 13 reverse primers for TCR Jbeta segments was used. The table was pulled from immuneACCESS by TCRdb, which kept in-frame rearrangements only. Such tables lose some clones; where checked, under half of the loss comes from unresolved V genes, and the rest has no known cause. This sample lists 200,000 or so clones; around 82% were detected once. The top ten clones comprise about 0.25% of the sample. The sequenced sample consisted of PBMCs. The receptors derive from a boy between 10 and 17 years old in good health and CMV-seronegative.

This chain joins TRBV5-4 and TRBJ2-7, with TRBD1 as a possible D gene (5 bases). V gave up 0 bases and J gave up 0 bases, with 10 bases separating them. This CDR3 comprises 15 residues. CDR1 and CDR2 (germline): SGHNT, YYREEE (reference sequence). CDR3 amino acids: CASSLGQTSSYEQYF. CDR3 in DNA: TGTGCCAGCAGCTTGGGACAGACAAGCTCCTACGAGCAGTACTTC. Full variable domain (remainder filled in from reference TRBV5-4 and TRBJ2-7): ETGVTQSPTHLIKTRGQQVTLRCSSQSGHNTVSWYQQALGQGPQFIFQYYREEENGRGNFPPRFSGLQFPNYSSELNVNALELDDSALYLCASSLGQTSSYEQYFGPGTRLTVT.

Only one count was recorded for this clone. The chain carries TRBV11-2 and TRBJ2-6; 10 bases agree with TRBD1. V shed 7 bases and J 2 bases; nucleotides not matched to a gene: 8. This CDR3 has 17 residues. Germline-derived CDR1 and CDR2 are SGHAT and FQNNGV. CDR3 DNA sequence: TGTGCCAGCACAATTCGGGACAGGGGACCTGGGGCCAACGTCCTGACTTTC. This codes for CASTIRDRGPGANVLTF.

This clone was detected a few times. The CDR3 DNA sequence: TGTGCCAGCAGTGGCTCGGGGGGCGTGGGTCAGCCCCAGCATTTT. Translating gives CASSGSGGVGQPQHF. The chain has TRBV6-6 and TRBJ1-5; tentatively, D is TRBD1 (6 bases). The CDR3 sequence is 15 residues long. With 5 bases removed from V and 6 bases from J, the gap between germline ends came to 17 bases. Germline V lookup: CDR1 MNHNY, CDR2 SVGAGI (reference sequence).

This clone was seen a handful of times. The rearrangement uses TRBV6-5 and TRBJ1-3; 10 bases fit TRBD1. V was pared by 2 bases and J by 3 bases, with 4 bases of the junction left unmatched. This CDR3 has 16 amino acids. Germline V gene lookup returns CDR1 MNHEY and CDR2 SVGAGI. CDR3 sequence (DNA): TGTGCCAGCAGTTACCGACAGGGGGCAATTGGAAACACCATATATTTT. Translated, it gives CASSYRQGAIGNTIYF.

V and J are TRBV29-1 and TRBJ1-5; no definite D call. This CDR3 has 13 residues. V lost 4 bases and J 9 bases, leaving 16 bases between the germline ends. Per germline, CDR1 SQVTM and CDR2 ANQGSEA. CDR3: CSVGLVEGWPQHF. CDR3 nucleotide sequence: TGCAGCGTTGGACTCGTCGAGGGATGGCCCCAGCATTTT.

The gene calls are TRBV19 and TRBJ2-1; 9 bases line up with TRBD2. The CDR3 is 12 residues long. J was trimmed by 6 bases and V by 11 bases; bases with no gene match: 5. From germline, CDR1 is LNHDA and CDR2 SQIVND (reference sequence). CDR3: CASSGILNEQFF. Written as DNA, the CDR3 is TGTGCCTCTAGCGGGATCCTCAATGAGCAGTTCTTC.

CDR3 sequence: CASSLSVWRRGPYEQYF. The CDR3, as DNA: TGTGCCAGCAGCTTGTCCGTTTGGCGGCGAGGGCCCTACGAGCAGTACTTC. V is TRBV5-6 and J is TRBJ2-7; possible D gene TRBD2, 5 bases. This CDR3 has 17 amino acids. Trimming shortened V by 1 base and J by 2 bases, and 19 bases separated the two germline ends. CDR1 and CDR2 from the germline V gene are SGHDT and YYEEEE.

This chain links TRBV29-1 with TRBJ2-7; D ambiguous. Trimming pared 5 bases from V and 4 bases from J, leaving 12 bases between. The CDR3 is 12 amino acids. Germline CDR1 reads SQVTM; CDR2 reads ANQGSEA. The CDR3 loop is CSVRTPTYEQYF. As DNA, the CDR3 is TGCAGCGTTCGAACCCCCACTTACGAGCAGTACTTC.

The V call is TRBV7-2, the J call TRBJ1-4, with 7 bases lining up with TRBD1. The V gene's germline CDR1 is SGHTA and CDR2 FQGNSA. V gave up 4 bases and J gave up 7 bases; unmatched junction bases: 9. This CDR3 comprises 15 residues. CDR3 in amino acids: CASSSTTGWGEKLFF. CDR3 DNA sequence: TGTGCCAGCAGCTCTACGACAGGGTGGGGTGAAAAACTGTTTTTT.

This clone came up once. The chain couples TRBV5-6 to TRBJ1-1, with no clear D. Trimming removed 5 bases from V and 6 bases from J, with 20 bases in between. This CDR3 contains 15 residues. From germline, CDR1 is SGHDT and CDR2 YYEEEE. The DNA of the CDR3 is TGTGCCAGCAGGCGAATCCTCGGCCCCGAGGCTGAAGCTTTCTTT. Amino acids: CASRRILGPEAEAFF.

The chain recombines TRBV2 with TRBJ2-3; D uncertain. The V gene's germline CDR1 is SNHLY and CDR2 FYNNEI. CDR3 length: 11 amino acids. V was trimmed by 9 bases and J by 5 bases, leaving 9 bases between them. The CDR3 spells CASCSRDTQYF. CDR3 coding DNA: TGTGCCAGTTGTAGTCGAGATACGCAGTATTTT.

V gene TRBV9 combines with J gene TRBJ2-7; possible D gene TRBD2, 6 bases. Trimming shortened V by 1 base and J by 0 bases, and 8 bases separated the two germline ends. This CDR3 has 14 amino acids. The germline gives CDR1 SGDLS, CDR2 YYNGEE. This chain's CDR3 is CASSVSGGSYEQYF. For the CDR3, the DNA is TGTGCCAGCAGCGTATCCGGGGGCTCCTACGAGCAGTACTTC.

The V and J genes are TRBV7-2 and TRBJ1-2; weak D call: TRBD1 (6 bases). From germline, CDR1 is SGHTA and CDR2 FQGNSA. Between the trimmed V and J ends, which lost 3 bases and 0 bases, there was a span of 14 bases. CDR3 length equals 16 residues. As DNA, the CDR3 is TGTGCCAGCAGCTTCCAATCAGGACAGCCTAACTATGGCTACACCTTC. This gives the protein CASSFQSGQPNYGYTF.

This clone has a single count. V and J are TRBV6-6 and TRBJ2-7; the match to TRBD1 covers 7 bases. The CDR3 consists of 14 residues. J was trimmed by 0 bases and V by 2 bases; bases with no gene match: 1. CDR1 is MNHNY, CDR2 SVGAGI, per germline (reference sequence). CDR3 DNA: TGTGCCAGCAGTTACGGGGACAGCTCCTACGAGCAGTACTTC. Protein sequence: CASSYGDSSYEQYF.

A few counts support this clone. V and J are TRBV28 and TRBJ1-3; 8 bases match TRBD1. The CDR3 extends over 15 amino acids. Germline CDR1 is MDHEN and CDR2 is SYDVKM. With 4 bases clipped from V and 0 bases from J, the junction kept 2 bases outside the gene matches. The CDR3 sequence: CASSSTGDSGNTIYF. In nucleotides, the CDR3 is TGTGCCAGCAGTTCGACAGGGGACTCTGGAAACACCATATATTTT.

This clone has more than one count but fewer than ten. This chain joins TRBV5-1 and TRBJ1-1; D is possibly TRBD1 (5 bases). Germline assignment: CDR1 SGHRS and CDR2 YFSETQ. The CDR3 is made up of 13 amino acids. Trimming removed 1 base at V and 12 bases at J, with 16 bases between. CDR3 coding DNA: TGCGCCAGCAGCTTGCTCCAGGGTGAGACGCCTTTCTTT. This translates into CASSLLQGETPFF.

The chain is built from TRBV27 and TRBJ1-5, with 10 bases lining up with TRBD1. The CDR3 is 16 amino acids. Germline V lookup: CDR1 MNHEY, CDR2 SMNVEV (reference sequence). The J segment lost 3 bases and the V segment lost 4 bases, leaving 6 bases of the junction unmatched. CDR3 in amino acids: CASSSRTGGLNQPQHF. The CDR3 DNA reads as TGTGCCAGCAGTTCCCGGACAGGGGGACTCAATCAGCCCCAGCATTTT.

The chain employs TRBV9 and TRBJ2-7; D is perhaps TRBD2 (7 bases). The CDR3 is 15 amino acids. The V gene's germline CDR1 is SGDLS and CDR2 YYNGEE. V gave up 6 bases and J gave up 2 bases, with 18 bases separating them. The CDR3 region is CASTPGGQGAYEQYF. DNA for the CDR3: TGTGCCAGCACCCCCGGGGGGCAGGGAGCCTACGAGCAGTACTTC.

The gene calls are TRBV6-5 and TRBJ2-3; 10 nucleotides match TRBD2. Germline-derived CDR1 and CDR2 are MNHEY and SVGAGI. The J segment lost 3 bases and the V segment lost 5 bases, leaving 5 bases of the junction unmatched. The CDR3 has 15 residues. The CDR3 DNA sequence: TGTGCCAGCAGTCGGCTAGCGGGAGTTACAGATACGCAGTATTTT. Translating it yields CASSRLAGVTDTQYF.

This chain uses TRBV30 with TRBJ1-5; D not certain. V lost 6 bases to trimming and J lost 6 bases, with 12 bases between them. Germline CDR1 and CDR2: GTSNPN and SVGIG (reference sequence). The CDR3 loop spans 12 amino acids. The CDR3 here is CACRWSSQPQHF. As DNA, the CDR3 is TGTGCCTGCCGGTGGTCTTCTCAGCCCCAGCATTTT. Full variable domain (remainder filled in from reference TRBV30 and TRBJ1-5): SQTIHQWPATLVQPVGSPLSLECTVEGTSNPNLYWYRQAAGRGLQLLFYSVGIGQISSEVPQNLSASRPQDRQFILSSKKLLLSDSGFYLCACRWSSQPQHFGDGTRLSIL.

The chain is built from TRBV9 and TRBJ1-6, with D possibly TRBD1 on 6 matching bases. Trimming stripped 0 bases from V and 9 bases from J, with 13 bases between. Germline loops: CDR1 SGDLS, CDR2 YYNGEE. This CDR3 is built from 15 residues. CDR3 sequence: CASSVGSGASSPLHF. CDR3 nucleotide sequence: TGTGCCAGCAGCGTAGGGTCAGGGGCGTCTTCACCCCTCCACTTT.

This clone showed up just a few times. The CDR3 DNA reads as TGTGCCAGCAGCGACAGACCGACATACGAGCAGTACTTC. Protein: CASSDRPTYEQYF. The chain carries TRBV7-6 and TRBJ2-7; a possible D gene is TRBD1 (5 bases). Trimming left V 5 bases short and J 4 bases short, with 12 bases between. Germline V CDR1 and CDR2: SGHVS, FNYEAQ. This CDR3 spans 13 amino acids.

The chain is built from TRBV28 and TRBJ1-3; tentatively, D is TRBD1 (5 bases). CDR3 length: 14 residues. CDR1 and CDR2 (germline): MDHEN, SYDVKM. V dropped 3 bases and J dropped 4 bases, with 10 bases sitting between them. CDR3 bases: TGTGCCAGCAGTTTCAAGCCAGGGGGAAACACCATATATTTT. The encoded protein is CASSFKPGGNTIYF.